A selection of T cell receptor beta chains follows, all from one sample in a study of cytomegalovirus exposure and HLA in healthy donors. Using immunoSEQ multiplex PCR, the repertoire was profiled, and TCRdb retains in-frame clones only, with some absent. The repertoire includes 180,000 or so clones, 75% to 80% of them detected once, and less than 8% sits in the top ten. The sequenced material came from PBMCs. Receptors were obtained from a man aged 40-49 years in good health and CMV-seropositive. The CDR3 runs from the conserved cysteine through the conserved F or W. Fields, in order: CDR3 length, J gene, clone size, V gene, D gene, CDR3 protein, CDR3 DNA. A D gene is named only where the DNA matches it firmly. Not all rows give a size; the values are once, few, many and, for expanded clones, a class.

17 | TRBJ2-2 | - | TRBV4-1 | - | CASSRLIYRGNTGELFF | TGCGCCAGCAGCCGCCTGATCTACCGGGGAAACACCGGGGAGCTGTTTTTT
13 | TRBJ2-7 | - | TRBV28 | - | CASSLSDSYEQYF | TGTGCCAGCAGTTTAAGCGACTCCTACGAGCAGTACTTC
13 | TRBJ2-3 | few | TRBV30 | - | CAWSRGATDTQYF | TGTGCCTGGAGCAGGGGAGCCACAGATACGCAGTATTTT
15 | TRBJ1-2 | - | TRBV5-4 | - | CASSQPSGVNYGYTF | TGTGCCAGCAGCCAGCCCTCAGGGGTCAACTATGGCTACACCTTC
13 | TRBJ2-1 | - | TRBV29-1 | - | CSVEGALWNEQFF | TGCAGCGTTGAGGGGGCCCTTTGGAATGAGCAGTTCTTC
15 | TRBJ2-1 | - | TRBV6-6 | TRBD2 | CASIERDRGGNEQFF | TGTGCCAGCATCGAACGGGACCGGGGGGGGAATGAGCAGTTCTTC
15 | TRBJ2-1 | few | TRBV11-3 | TRBD2 | CASSLSSGEYNEQFF | TGTGCCAGCAGCTTATCTAGCGGGGAATACAATGAGCAGTTCTTC
14 | TRBJ1-1 | - | TRBV7-8 | - | CASSLEGGRGRAFF | TGTGCCAGCAGCTTAGAGGGTGGGAGGGGTCGGGCTTTCTTT
14 | TRBJ1-1 | - | TRBV5-5 | - | CASSLKQMNTEAFF | TGTGCCAGCAGCTTGAAACAGATGAACACTGAAGCTTTCTTT
13 | TRBJ2-5 | - | TRBV28 | - | CASSSWEEETQYF | TGTGCCAGCAGTTCCTGGGAGGAAGAGACCCAGTACTTC
14 | TRBJ2-1 | once | TRBV30 | TRBD2 | CAWSVPGLAGPQFF | TGTGCCTGGAGTGTACCCGGACTAGCGGGGCCACAGTTCTTC
15 | TRBJ2-5 | once | TRBV18 | - | CASSPLLEVRETQYF | TGTGCCAGCTCACCCCTGTTAGAAGTCCGGGAGACCCAGTACTTC
12 | TRBJ1-2 | - | TRBV28 | TRBD1 | CASTRTGDGYTF | TGTGCCAGCACCCGGACAGGGGATGGCTACACCTTC
15 | TRBJ2-3 | - | TRBV5-6 | TRBD2 | CASSLRSGRWDTQYF | TGTGCCAGCAGCTTGAGGAGCGGGAGGTGGGATACGCAGTATTTT
13 | TRBJ1-2 | once | TRBV5-1 | - | CASHDRTPYGYTF | TGCGCCAGCCATGACAGGACTCCCTATGGCTACACCTTC
14 | TRBJ1-2 | - | TRBV28 | - | CASSNTGGYYGYTF | TGTGCCAGCAGCAATACAGGCGGATACTATGGCTACACCTTC
15 | TRBJ2-3 | - | TRBV29-1 | - | CSVEYFGDGTDTQYF | TGCAGCGTTGAGTATTTCGGGGATGGCACAGATACGCAGTATTTT
15 | TRBJ2-7 | once | TRBV29-1 | TRBD2 | CSVEGFTSGVYEQYF | TGCAGCGTTGAAGGGTTTACTAGCGGGGTCTACGAGCAGTACTTC
16 | TRBJ2-2 | - | TRBV25-1 | - | CASRKPGFSNTGELFF | TGTGCCAGTAGGAAACCGGGATTTTCAAACACCGGGGAGCTGTTTTTT
12 | TRBJ1-2 | - | TRBV5-1 | TRBD1 | CASRTGNYGYTF | TGCGCCAGCCGGACAGGGAACTATGGCTACACCTTC
15 | TRBJ2-7 | - | TRBV5-1 | TRBD2 | CASRERTSDSYEQYF | TGCGCCAGCCGGGAAAGGACTAGCGACTCCTACGAGCAGTACTTC
14 | TRBJ2-5 | - | TRBV19 | TRBD1 | CASSTTGGKETQYF | TGTGCCAGTAGTACCACAGGGGGCAAAGAGACCCAGTACTTC
13 | TRBJ2-7 | - | TRBV7-9 | - | CASSPTGYHEQYF | TGTGCCAGCAGCCCCACAGGGTATCACGAGCAGTACTTC
14 | TRBJ1-4 | few | TRBV28 | TRBD1 | CASSGGTGYEKLFF | TGTGCCAGCAGTGGCGGGACAGGTTATGAAAAACTGTTTTTT
17 | TRBJ2-7 | - | TRBV28 | - | CASSLNPRTEGFYEQYF | TGTGCCAGCAGTTTAAACCCGAGGACGGAGGGGTTCTACGAGCAGTACTTC
16 | TRBJ2-5 | once | TRBV9 | - | CASSVGRGGYQETQYF | TGTGCCAGCAGCGTAGGTCGCGGCGGGTACCAAGAGACCCAGTACTTC
14 | TRBJ1-6 | few | TRBV5-1 | - | CASSLRGDNSPLHF | TGCGCCAGCAGCTTAAGGGGTGATAATTCACCCCTCCACTTT
16 | TRBJ2-2 | - | TRBV21-1 | - | CASDPRGRAVTGELFF | TGTGCCAGCGACCCCCGCGGGAGGGCTGTCACCGGGGAGCTGTTTTTT
15 | TRBJ2-7 | - | TRBV7-9 | TRBD2 | CASSVTSGRSDEQYF | TGTGCCAGCAGTGTTACTAGCGGGAGATCCGACGAGCAGTACTTC
14 | TRBJ2-1 | - | TRBV29-1 | - | CTAGTGSSYNEQFF | TGCACCGCGGGTACCGGCAGCTCCTACAATGAGCAGTTCTTC
15 | TRBJ2-3 | - | TRBV23-1 | TRBD1 | CASIPNRGSTDTQYF | TGCGCCAGCATACCAAACAGGGGCAGCACAGATACGCAGTATTTT
14 | TRBJ2-1 | once | TRBV6-5 | - | CASSPGLHYNEQFF | TGTGCCAGCAGTCCGGGACTGCACTACAATGAGCAGTTCTTC
14 | TRBJ1-6 | - | TRBV11-1 | TRBD1 | CASRDRGYYSPLHF | TGTGCCAGCAGAGACAGGGGTTACTATTCACCCCTCCACTTT
14 | TRBJ2-7 | - | TRBV28 | TRBD1 | CASSLIGNPGQGRF | TGTGCCAGCAGTTTGATTGGGAATCCGGGACAGGGGCGCTTC
15 | TRBJ1-2 | - | TRBV14 | TRBD1 | CASSQLDRGHYGYTF | TGTGCCAGCAGCCAATTGGACAGGGGGCACTATGGCTACACCTTC
14 | TRBJ1-5 | - | TRBV28 | - | CASRNAGGNQPQHF | TGTGCCAGCAGGAACGCGGGGGGAAATCAGCCCCAGCATTTT